A single TCR beta chain is shown here with its context. The study enrolled healthy HIV-negative adults without recent acute infections or vaccinations as donors. Produced via immunoSEQ multiplex PCR; TCRdb's table is partial and in-frame only. Among some 470,000 clones listed, approximately 80% were seen once. The CDR3 runs 13 residues. Germline CDR1 and CDR2: SGHRS and YFSETQ. V shed 2 bases and J shed 4 bases, with 9 bases lying between them. The data were obtained in a study of shared clonotypes between healthy human individuals. This receptor was identified in a middle-aged woman in good health. Some clones in this sample may be carry-over from other donors' samples. This rearrangement joins TRBV5-1 to TRBJ1-1; possible D gene TRBD1, 6 bases. The sample consisted of PBMCs. The CDR3 DNA sequence: TGCGCCAGCAGCTTTGAGGGGGGCACTGAAGCTTTCTTT. Amino acids: CASSFEGGTEAFF.